This T cell receptor beta chain was captured by sequencing in a study of control samples from healthy donors and cancer patients. The CDR3 loop spans 17 amino acids. Looked up from germline, CDR1 is KGHSH and CDR2 is LQKENI. V lost 0 bases to trimming and J lost 0 bases, with 14 bases between them. Produced via immunoSEQ multiplex PCR; TCRdb's table is partial and in-frame only. The sample lists 100,000 to 150,000 clones; over 75% were seen once. The sequence was collected from a middle-aged man in good health. The sample comprised blood. This chain links TRBV18 with TRBJ2-5, with D perhaps matching TRBD2 (6 bases). This CDR3 reads CASSPPKGRGNQETQYF. As DNA, the CDR3 is TGTGCCAGCTCACCACCAAAGGGGCGCGGGAACCAAGAGACCCAGTACTTC.